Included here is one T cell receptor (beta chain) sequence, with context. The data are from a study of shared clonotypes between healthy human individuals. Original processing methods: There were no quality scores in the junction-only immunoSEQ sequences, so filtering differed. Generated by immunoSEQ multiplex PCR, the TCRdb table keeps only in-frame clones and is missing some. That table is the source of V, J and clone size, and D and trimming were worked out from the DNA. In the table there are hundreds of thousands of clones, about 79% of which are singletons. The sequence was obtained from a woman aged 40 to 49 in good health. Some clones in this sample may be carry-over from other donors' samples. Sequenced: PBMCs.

The CDR3 reads CASSPTGQGWETQYF. The CDR3 bases are TGTGCCAGCAGCCCAACCGGACAGGGTTGGGAGACCCAGTACTTC. The rearrangement uses TRBV7-3 and TRBJ2-5, with TRBD1 matching 8 bases. The CDR3 length is 15 residues. Looked up from germline, CDR1 is SGHTA and CDR2 is FQGTGA. V shed 5 bases and J 5 bases; nucleotides not matched to a gene: 10.